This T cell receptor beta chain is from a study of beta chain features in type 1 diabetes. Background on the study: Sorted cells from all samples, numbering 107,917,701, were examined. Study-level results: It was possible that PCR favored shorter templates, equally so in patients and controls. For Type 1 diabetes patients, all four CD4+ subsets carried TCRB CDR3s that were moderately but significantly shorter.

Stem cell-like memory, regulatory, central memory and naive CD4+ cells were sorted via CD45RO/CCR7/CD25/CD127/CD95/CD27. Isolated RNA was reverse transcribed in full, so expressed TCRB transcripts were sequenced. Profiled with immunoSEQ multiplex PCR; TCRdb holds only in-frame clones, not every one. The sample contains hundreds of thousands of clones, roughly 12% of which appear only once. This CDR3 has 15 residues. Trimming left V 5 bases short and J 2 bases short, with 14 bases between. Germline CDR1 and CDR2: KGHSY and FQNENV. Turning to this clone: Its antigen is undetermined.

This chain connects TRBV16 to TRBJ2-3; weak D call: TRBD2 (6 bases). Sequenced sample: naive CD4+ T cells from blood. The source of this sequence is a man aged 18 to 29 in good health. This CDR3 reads CASSEIADYTDTQYF. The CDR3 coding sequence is TGTGCCAGCAGCGAGATAGCGGATTACACAGATACGCAGTATTTT. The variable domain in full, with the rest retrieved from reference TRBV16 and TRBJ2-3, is GEEVAQTPKHLVRGEGQKAKLYCAPIKGHSYVFWYQQVLKNEFKFLISFQNENVFDETGMPKERFSAKCLPNSPCSLEIQATKLEDSAVYFCASSEIADYTDTQYFGPGTRLTVL.